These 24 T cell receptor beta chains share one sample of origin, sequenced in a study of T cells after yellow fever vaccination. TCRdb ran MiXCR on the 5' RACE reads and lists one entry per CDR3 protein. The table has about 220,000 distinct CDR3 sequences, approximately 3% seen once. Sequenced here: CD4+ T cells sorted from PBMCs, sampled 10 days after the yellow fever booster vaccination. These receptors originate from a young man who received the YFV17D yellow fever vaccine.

In DNA form, the CDR3 reads TGCAGTGCTAGCGGCACAGGGACGAGTAATGAGCAGTTCTTC. Residues: CSASGTGTSNEQFF. This chain uses TRBV20-1 with TRBJ2-1, with a tentative D call TRBD1 (6 bases). This CDR3 comprises 14 residues. V dropped 3 bases and J dropped 7 bases, with 16 bases sitting between them. Germline loops: CDR1 DFQATT, CDR2 SNEGSKA (reference sequence).

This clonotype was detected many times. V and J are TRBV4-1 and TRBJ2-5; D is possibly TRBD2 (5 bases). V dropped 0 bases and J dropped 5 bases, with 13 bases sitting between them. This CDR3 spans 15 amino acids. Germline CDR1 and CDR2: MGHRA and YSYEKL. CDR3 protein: CASSQEIAYRETQYF. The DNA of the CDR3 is TGCGCCAGCAGCCAAGAGATAGCGTATCGGGAGACCCAGTACTTC.

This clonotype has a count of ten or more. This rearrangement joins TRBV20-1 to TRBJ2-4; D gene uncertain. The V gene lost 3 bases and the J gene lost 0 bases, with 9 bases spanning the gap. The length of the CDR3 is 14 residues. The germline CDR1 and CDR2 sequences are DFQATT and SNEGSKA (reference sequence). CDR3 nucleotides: TGCAGTGCTAGGGAGTTTCAAGCCAAAAACATTCAGTACTTC. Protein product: CSAREFQAKNIQYF.

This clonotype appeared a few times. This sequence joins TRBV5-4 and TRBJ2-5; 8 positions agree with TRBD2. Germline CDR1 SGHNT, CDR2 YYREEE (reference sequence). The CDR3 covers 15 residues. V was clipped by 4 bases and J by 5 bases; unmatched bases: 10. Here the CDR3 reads CASSPGRGSRETQYF. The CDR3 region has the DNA TGTGCCAGCAGCCCCGGGAGGGGTAGCCGGGAGACCCAGTACTTC. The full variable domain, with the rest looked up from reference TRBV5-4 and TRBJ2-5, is ETGVTQSPTHLIKTRGQQVTLRCSSQSGHNTVSWYQQALGQGPQFIFQYYREEENGRGNFPPRFSGLQFPNYSSELNVNALELDDSALYLCASSPGRGSRETQYFGPGTRLLVL.

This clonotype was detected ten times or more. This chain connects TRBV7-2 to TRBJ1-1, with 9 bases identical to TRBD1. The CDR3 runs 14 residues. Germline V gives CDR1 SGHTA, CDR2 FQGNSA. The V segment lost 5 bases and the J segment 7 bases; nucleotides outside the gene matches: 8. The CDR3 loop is CASSTRQGEVEAFF. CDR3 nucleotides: TGTGCCAGCAGCACCAGACAGGGGGAGGTTGAAGCTTTCTTT.

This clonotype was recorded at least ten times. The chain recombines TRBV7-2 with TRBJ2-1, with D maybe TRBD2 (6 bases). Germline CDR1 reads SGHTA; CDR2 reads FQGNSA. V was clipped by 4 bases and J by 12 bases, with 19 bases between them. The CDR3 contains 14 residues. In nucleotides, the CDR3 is TGTGCCAGCAGCTCTCAGGAGGGGAGGTCGGCGCAGTTCTTC. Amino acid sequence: CASSSQEGRSAQFF.

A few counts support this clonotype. CDR3 residues: CASSLVRGGMTGETQYF. The CDR3, as DNA: TGTGCCAGCAGCTTAGTTCGGGGGGGCATGACTGGAGAGACCCAGTACTTC. This chain links TRBV7-2 with TRBJ2-5; 8 bases agree with TRBD2. The J segment lost 4 bases and the V segment lost 1 base, leaving 11 bases of the junction unmatched. Per the germline V gene, CDR1 is SGHTA and CDR2 is FQGNSA. There are 17 residues in the CDR3.

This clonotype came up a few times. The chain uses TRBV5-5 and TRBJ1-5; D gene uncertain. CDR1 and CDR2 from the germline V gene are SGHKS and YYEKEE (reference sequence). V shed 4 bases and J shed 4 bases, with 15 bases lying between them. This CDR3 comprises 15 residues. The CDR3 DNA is TGTGCCAGCAGCCCCTACGGACGGACTAATCAGCCCCAGCATTTT. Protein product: CASSPYGRTNQPQHF.

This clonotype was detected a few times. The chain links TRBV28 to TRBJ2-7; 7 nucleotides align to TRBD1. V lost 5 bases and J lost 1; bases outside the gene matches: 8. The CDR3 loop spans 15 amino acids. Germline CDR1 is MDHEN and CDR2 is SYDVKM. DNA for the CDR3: TGTGCCAGCAGTCCACCCGGGACAGCTTCCTACGAGCAGTACGTC. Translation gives CASSPPGTASYEQYV.

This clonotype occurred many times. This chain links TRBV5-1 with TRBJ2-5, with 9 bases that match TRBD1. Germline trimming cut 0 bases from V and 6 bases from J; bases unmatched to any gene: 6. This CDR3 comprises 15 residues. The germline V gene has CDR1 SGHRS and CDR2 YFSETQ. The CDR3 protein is CASSLVGQGQQTQYF. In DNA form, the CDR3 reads TGCGCCAGCAGCTTGGTGGGACAGGGCCAGCAGACCCAGTACTTC.

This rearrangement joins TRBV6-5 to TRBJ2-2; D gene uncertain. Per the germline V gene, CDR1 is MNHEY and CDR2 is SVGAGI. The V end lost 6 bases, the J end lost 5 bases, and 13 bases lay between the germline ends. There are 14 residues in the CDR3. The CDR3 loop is CASRPHLETGELFF. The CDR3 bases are TGTGCCAGCAGGCCCCATCTCGAGACCGGGGAGCTGTTTTTT.

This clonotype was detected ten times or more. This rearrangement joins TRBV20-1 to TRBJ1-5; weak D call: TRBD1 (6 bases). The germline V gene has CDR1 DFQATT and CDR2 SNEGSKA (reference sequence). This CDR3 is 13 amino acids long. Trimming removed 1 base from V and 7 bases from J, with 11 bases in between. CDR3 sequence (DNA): TGCAGTGCTAGAGTTACAGGGCGGCAGCCCCAGCATTTT. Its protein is CSARVTGRQPQHF.

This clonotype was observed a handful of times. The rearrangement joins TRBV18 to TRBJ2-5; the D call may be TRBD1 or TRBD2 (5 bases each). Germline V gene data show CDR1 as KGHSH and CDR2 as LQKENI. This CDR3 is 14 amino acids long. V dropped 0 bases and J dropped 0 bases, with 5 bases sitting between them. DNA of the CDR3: TGTGCCAGCTCACCACCGGGGGACCAAGAGACCCAGTACTTC. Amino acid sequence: CASSPPGDQETQYF.

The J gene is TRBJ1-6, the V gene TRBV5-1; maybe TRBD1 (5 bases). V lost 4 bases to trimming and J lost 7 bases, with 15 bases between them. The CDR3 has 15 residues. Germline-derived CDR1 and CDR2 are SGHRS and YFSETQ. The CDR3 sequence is CASSAAGLTNSPLHF. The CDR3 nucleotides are TGCGCCAGCAGCGCGGCGGGACTGACGAATTCACCCCTCCACTTT. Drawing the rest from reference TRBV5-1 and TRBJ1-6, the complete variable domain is KAGVTQTPRYLIKTRGQQVTLSCSPISGHRSVSWYQQTPGQGLQFLFEYFSETQRNKGNFPGRFSGRQFSNSRSEMNVSTLELGDSALYLCASSAAGLTNSPLHFGNGTRLTVT.

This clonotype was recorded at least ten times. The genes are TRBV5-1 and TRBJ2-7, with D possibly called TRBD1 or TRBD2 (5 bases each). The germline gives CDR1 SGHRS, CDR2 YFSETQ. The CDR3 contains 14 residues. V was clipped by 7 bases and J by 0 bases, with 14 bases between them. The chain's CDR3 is CASSTGTPSYEQYF. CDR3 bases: TGCGCCAGCTCCACCGGGACCCCCTCCTACGAGCAGTACTTC.

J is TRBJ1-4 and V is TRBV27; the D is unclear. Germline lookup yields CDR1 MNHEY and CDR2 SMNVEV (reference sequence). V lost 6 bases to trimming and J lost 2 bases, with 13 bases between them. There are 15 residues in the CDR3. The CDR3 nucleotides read TGTGCCAGCAGGATTAGGGCCTTGACTAATGAAAAACTGTTTTTT. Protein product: CASRIRALTNEKLFF. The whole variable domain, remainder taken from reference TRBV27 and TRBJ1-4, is EAQVTQNPRYLITVTGKKLTVTCSQNMNHEYMSWYRQDPGLGLRQIYYSMNVEVTDKGDVPEGYKVSRKEKRNFPLILESPSPNQTSLYFCASRIRALTNEKLFFGSGTQLSVL.

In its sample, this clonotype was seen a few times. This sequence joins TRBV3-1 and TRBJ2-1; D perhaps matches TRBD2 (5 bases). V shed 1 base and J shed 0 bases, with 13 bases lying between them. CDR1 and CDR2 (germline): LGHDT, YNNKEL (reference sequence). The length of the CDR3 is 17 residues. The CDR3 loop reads CASSQGAATRSYNEQFF. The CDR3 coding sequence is TGTGCCAGCAGCCAAGGAGCGGCGACCCGCTCCTACAATGAGCAGTTCTTC.

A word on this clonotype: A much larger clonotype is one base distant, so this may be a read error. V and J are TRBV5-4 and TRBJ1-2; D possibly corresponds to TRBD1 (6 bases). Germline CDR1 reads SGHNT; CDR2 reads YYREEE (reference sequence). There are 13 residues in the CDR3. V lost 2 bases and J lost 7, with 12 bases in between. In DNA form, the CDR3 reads TGTGCCAGCAGCTTTACAGGGTCCTTTGGCTACACCTTC. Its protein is CASSFTGSFGYTF.

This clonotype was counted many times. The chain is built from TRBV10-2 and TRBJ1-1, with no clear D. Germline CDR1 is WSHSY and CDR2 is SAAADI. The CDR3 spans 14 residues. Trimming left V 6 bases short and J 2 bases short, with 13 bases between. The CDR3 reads CASRDVGGNTEAFF. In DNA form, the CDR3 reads TGCGCCAGCAGGGATGTCGGTGGTAACACTGAAGCTTTCTTT.

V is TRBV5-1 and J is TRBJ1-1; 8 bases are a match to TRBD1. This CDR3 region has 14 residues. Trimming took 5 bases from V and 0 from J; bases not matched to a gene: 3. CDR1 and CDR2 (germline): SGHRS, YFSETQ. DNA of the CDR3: TGCGCCAGCAGGGGGGACAGGATGAACACTGAAGCTTTCTTT. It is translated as CASRGDRMNTEAFF.

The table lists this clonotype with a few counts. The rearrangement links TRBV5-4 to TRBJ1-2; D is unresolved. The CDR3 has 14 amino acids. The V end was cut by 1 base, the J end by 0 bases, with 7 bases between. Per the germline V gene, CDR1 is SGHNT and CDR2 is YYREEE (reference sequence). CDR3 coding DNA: TGTGCCAGCAGCTTGAACAGCCCTAACTATGGCTACACCTTC. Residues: CASSLNSPNYGYTF.

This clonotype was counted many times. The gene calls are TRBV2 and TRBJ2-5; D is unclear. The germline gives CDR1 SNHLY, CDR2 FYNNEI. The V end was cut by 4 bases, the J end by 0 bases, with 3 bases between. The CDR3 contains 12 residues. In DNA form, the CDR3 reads TGTGCCAGCAGTGCGTACCAAGAGACCCAGTACTTC. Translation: CASSAYQETQYF. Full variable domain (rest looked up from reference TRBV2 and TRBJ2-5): EPEVTQTPSHQVTQMGQEVILRCVPISNHLYFYWYRQILGQKVEFLVSFYNNEISEKSEIFDDQFSVERPDGSNFTLKIRSTKLEDSAMYFCASSAYQETQYFGPGTRLLVL.

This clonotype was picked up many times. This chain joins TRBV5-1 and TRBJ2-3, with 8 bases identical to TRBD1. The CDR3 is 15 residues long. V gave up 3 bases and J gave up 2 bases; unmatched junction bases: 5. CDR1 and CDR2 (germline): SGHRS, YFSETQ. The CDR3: CASSWTGQFTDTQYF. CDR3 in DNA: TGCGCCAGCAGCTGGACAGGGCAGTTCACAGATACGCAGTATTTT.

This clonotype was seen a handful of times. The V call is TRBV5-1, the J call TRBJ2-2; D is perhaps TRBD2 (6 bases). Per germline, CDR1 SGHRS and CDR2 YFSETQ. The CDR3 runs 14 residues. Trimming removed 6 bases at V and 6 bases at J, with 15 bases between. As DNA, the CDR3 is TGCGCCAGCACCATAACCGGGGGTTCCGGGGAGCTGTTTTTT. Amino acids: CASTITGGSGELFF. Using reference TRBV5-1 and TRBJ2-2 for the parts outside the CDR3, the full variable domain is KAGVTQTPRYLIKTRGQQVTLSCSPISGHRSVSWYQQTPGQGLQFLFEYFSETQRNKGNFPGRFSGRQFSNSRSEMNVSTLELGDSALYLCASTITGGSGELFFGEGSRLTVL.